This section outlines one TCR beta chain sequence together with its context. A junction boundary mismatches the germline segment, possibly from a read error. The source of the sample is a study of shared clonotypes between healthy human individuals. Study-level information: The study used three CD4 naive, three CD4 memory, two CD8 naive and one CD8 memory plate per donor.

In germline, CDR1 is MNHEY, CDR2 SVGAGI. The CDR3 has 14 residues. The genomic DNA of each subset was split evenly across several immunoSEQ plates. Using immunoSEQ multiplex PCR, the repertoire was profiled, and TCRdb retains in-frame clones only, with some absent. The sample lists around 2.5 million clones; roughly 93% were seen once. Donors had no recently reported acute infections or vaccinations and were HIV-negative. CD45RA-negative memory and CD45RA+ naive subsets were split from the CD4+ cells. Input material: naive CD4+ T cells from PBMCs. The subset is: CD45RA+ positively selected. The chain has TRBV6-5 and TRBJ1-1; tentative D call: TRBD1 (5 bases). This sequence originates from a man between 18 and 35 years old in good health. Some clones in this sample may be carry-over from other donors' samples. In DNA form, the CDR3 reads TGTGCCTGCAGGACTGGGGGAGTGAACACTGAAGCTTTCTTT. Translating gives CACRTGGVNTEAFF.